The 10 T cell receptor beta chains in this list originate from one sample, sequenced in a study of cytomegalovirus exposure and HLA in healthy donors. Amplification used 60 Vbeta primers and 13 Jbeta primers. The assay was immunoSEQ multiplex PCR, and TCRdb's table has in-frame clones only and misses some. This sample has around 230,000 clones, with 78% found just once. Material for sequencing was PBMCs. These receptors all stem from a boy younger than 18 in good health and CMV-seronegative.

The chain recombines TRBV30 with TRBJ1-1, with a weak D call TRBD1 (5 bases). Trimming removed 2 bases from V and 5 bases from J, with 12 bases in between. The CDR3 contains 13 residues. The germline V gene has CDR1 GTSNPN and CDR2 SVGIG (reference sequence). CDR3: CAWSMGGGTEAFF. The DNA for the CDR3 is TGTGCCTGGAGTATGGGCGGGGGAACTGAAGCTTTCTTT.

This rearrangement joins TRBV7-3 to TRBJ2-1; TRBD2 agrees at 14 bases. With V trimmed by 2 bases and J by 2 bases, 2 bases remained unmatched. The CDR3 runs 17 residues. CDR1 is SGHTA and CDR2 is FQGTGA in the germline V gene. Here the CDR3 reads CASSLQGLAGAYNEQFF. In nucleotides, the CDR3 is TGTGCCAGCAGCTTACAGGGACTAGCGGGGGCCTACAATGAGCAGTTCTTC.

This chain's CDR3 is CASSSGGSYTEAFF. Written as DNA, the CDR3 is TGTGCCAGCAGTTCCGGGGGTTCGTACACTGAAGCTTTCTTT. V usage is TRBV5-4 and J usage is TRBJ1-1; TRBD1 is a possible D gene (5 bases). CDR3 size: 14 residues. V was shortened by 5 bases and J by 3 bases, with 14 bases between the two germline ends. Germline lookup yields CDR1 SGHNT and CDR2 YYREEE (reference sequence).

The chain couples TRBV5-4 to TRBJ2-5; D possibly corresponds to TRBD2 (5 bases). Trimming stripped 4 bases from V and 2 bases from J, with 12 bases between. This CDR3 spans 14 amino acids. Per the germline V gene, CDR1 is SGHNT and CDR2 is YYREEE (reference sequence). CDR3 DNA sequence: TGTGCCAGCAGCACCCAGCGGAATCAAGAGACCCAGTACTTC. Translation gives CASSTQRNQETQYF.

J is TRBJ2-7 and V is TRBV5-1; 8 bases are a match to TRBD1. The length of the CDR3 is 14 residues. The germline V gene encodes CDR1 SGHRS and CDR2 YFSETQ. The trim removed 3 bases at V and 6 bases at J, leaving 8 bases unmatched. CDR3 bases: TGCGCCAGCAGCTCAGACAGGGGCTGGGGCGAGCAGTACTTC. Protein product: CASSSDRGWGEQYF.

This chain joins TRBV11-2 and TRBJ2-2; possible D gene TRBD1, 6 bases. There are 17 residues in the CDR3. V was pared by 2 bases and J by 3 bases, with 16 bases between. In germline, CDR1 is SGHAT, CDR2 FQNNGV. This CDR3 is CASSLILGAPDTGELFF. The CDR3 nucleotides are TGTGCCAGCAGCTTAATTTTGGGGGCTCCGGACACCGGGGAGCTGTTTTTT.

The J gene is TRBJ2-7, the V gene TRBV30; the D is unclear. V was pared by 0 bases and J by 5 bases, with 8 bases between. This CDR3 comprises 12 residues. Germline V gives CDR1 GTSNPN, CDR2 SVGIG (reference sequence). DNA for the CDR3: TGTGCCTGGAGTGTGGGCTGGAACGAGCAGTACTTC. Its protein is CAWSVGWNEQYF.

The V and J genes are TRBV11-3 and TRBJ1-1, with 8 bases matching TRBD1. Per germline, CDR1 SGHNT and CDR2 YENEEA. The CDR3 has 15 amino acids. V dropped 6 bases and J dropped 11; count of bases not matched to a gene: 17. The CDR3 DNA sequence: TGTGCCAGCAGTCTAACACCCTCGACAGGGGAGGGGGCTTTCTTT. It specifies CASSLTPSTGEGAFF.

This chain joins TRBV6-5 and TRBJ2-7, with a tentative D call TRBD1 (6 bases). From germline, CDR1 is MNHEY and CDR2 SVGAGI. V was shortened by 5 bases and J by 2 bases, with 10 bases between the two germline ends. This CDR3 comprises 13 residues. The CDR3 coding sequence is TGTGCCAGCAGTGGGACATTAACCTACGAGCAGTACTTC. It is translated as CASSGTLTYEQYF.

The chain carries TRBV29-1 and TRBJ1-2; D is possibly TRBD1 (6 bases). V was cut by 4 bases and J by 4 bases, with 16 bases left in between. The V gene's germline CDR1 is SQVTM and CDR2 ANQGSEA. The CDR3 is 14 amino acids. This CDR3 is CSVVSTGTSYGYTF. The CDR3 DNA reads TGCAGCGTTGTATCTACAGGGACCTCCTATGGCTACACCTTC.